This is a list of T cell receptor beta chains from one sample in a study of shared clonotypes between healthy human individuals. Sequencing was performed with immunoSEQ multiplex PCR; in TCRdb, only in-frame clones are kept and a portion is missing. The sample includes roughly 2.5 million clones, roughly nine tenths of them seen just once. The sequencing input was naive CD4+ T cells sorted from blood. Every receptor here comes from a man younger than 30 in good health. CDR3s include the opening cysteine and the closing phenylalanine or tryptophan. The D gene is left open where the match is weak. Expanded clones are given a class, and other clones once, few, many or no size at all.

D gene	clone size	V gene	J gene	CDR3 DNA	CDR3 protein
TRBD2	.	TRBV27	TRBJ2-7	TGTGCCAGCAGTTTATATGGGGTAGGGGGCGGGGGGGGCGAGCAGTACTTC	CASSLYGVGGGGGEQYF
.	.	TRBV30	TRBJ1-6	TGTGCCTGGAGTATGGACGGTGCCGGTTCACCCCTCCACTTT	CAWSMDGAGSPLHF
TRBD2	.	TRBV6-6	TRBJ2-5	TGTGCCAGCAGCAGAGCGGGGGGGCTTGAGACCCAGTACTTC	CASSRAGGLETQYF
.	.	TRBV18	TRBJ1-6	TGTGCCAGCTCACTCCGGACAGAGCCTAATTCACCCCTCCACTTT	CASSLRTEPNSPLHF
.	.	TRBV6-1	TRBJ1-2	TGTGCCAGCAGACCTCGGACGGAGAGCTATGGCTACACCTTC	CASRPRTESYGYTF
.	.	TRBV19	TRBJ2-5	TGTGCCAGTAGTATAAGGGGTACCAAAGAGACCCAGTACTTC	CASSIRGTKETQYF
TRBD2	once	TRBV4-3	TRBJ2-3	TGCGCCAGCAGCCGTTCGCTAGCGGGAGCTTGGGATACGCAGTATTTT	CASSRSLAGAWDTQYF
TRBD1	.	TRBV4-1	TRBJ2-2	TGCGCCAGCAGCCAAACGGGACAGTCCACCGGGGAGCTGTTTTTT	CASSQTGQSTGELFF
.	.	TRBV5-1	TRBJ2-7	TGCGCCAGCAGCTTGGCCGTAGGGGTACAGCAGTACTTC	CASSLAVGVQQYF
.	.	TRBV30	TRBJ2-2	TGTGCCTGGAGTGTACGTCCGGCCGGGGAGCTGTTTTTT	CAWSVRPAGELFF
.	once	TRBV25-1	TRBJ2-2	TGTGCCAGCAGCGAACCTGGGGGGCTGGGGTCCGGGGAGCTGTTTTTT	CASSEPGGLGSGELFF
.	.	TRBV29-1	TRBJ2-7	TGCAGCGTTGGGGGGACCCTCGAGCAGTACTTC	CSVGGTLEQYF
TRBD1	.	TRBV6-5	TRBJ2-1	TGTGCCAGCACCGAACAGGGGTGGGACAATGAGCAGTTCTTC	CASTEQGWDNEQFF
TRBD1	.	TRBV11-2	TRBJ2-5	TGTGCCAGCACCCAGGGGGCCCGTGAGACCCAGTACTTC	CASTQGARETQYF
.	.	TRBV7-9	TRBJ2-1	TGTGCCAGCAGCTTCAGACAGTACAATGAGCAGTTCTTC	CASSFRQYNEQFF
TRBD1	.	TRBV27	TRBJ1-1	TGTGCCAGCAGCTGGTCAGGGGGCCTAGCTTTCTTT	CASSWSGGLAFF
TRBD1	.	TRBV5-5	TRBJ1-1	TGTGCCAGCAGCCATCCCGGACAGGGGGGAAACACTGAAGCTTTCTTT	CASSHPGQGGNTEAFF
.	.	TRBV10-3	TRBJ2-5	TGTGCCATCAGCGCCGGGACCGCGGTCTTGGAGACCCAGTACTTC	CAISAGTAVLETQYF
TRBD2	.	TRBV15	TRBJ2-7	TGTGCCACCAGCGGGTCAAGCGGGAGCTCCCACGAGCAGTACTTC	CATSGSSGSSHEQYF
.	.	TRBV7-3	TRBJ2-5	TGTGCCAGCAGCTTAACTGGGCGGGGAAATCAAGAGACCCAGTACTTC	CASSLTGRGNQETQYF
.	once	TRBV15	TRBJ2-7	TGTGCCACCAGCAGAGATCGGGATTACGAGCAGTACTTC	CATSRDRDYEQYF
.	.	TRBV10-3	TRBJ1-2	TGTGCCATCAGTGAGTCTCCTGGGACATCGAGTTCGGGTGGCTACACCTTC	CAISESPGTSSSGGYTF
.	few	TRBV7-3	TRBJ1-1	TGTGCCAGCAGCTCACAGGGAGACACTGAAGCTTTCTTT	CASSSQGDTEAFF
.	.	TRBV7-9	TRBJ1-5	TGTGCCAGCAGCAGCGGGACAATTAGCAATCAGCCCCAGCATTTT	CASSSGTISNQPQHF
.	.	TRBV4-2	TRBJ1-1	TGTGCCAGCAGCCCTACCGGACAGCGAACTGAAGCTTTCTTT	CASSPTGQRTEAFF